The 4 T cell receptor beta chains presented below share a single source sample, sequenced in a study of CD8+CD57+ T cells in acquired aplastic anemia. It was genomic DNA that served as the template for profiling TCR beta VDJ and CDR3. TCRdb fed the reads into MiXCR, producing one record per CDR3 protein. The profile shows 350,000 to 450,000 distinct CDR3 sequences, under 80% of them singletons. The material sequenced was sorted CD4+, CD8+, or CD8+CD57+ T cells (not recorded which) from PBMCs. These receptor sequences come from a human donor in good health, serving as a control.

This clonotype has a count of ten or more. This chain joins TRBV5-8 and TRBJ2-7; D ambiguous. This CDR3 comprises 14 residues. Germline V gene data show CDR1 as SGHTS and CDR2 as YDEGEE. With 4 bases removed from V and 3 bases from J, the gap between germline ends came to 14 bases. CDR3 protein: CASSLPQGNYEQYF. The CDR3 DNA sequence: TGTGCCAGCAGCCTCCCGCAAGGGAACTACGAGCAGTACTTC.

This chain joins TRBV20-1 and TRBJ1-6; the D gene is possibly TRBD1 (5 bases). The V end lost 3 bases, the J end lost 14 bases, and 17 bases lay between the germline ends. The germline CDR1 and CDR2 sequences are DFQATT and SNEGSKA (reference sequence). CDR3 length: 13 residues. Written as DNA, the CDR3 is TGCAGTGCTAGCGAACCTCTAGCGGGGGCCCTCCACTTT. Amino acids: CSASEPLAGALHF.

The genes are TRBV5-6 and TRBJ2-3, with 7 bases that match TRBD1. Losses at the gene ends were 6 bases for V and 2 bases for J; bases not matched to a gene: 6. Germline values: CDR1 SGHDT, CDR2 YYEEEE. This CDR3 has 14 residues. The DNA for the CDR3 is TGTGCCAGCAACCGACAGGGAGACACAGATACGCAGTATTTT. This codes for CASNRQGDTDTQYF.

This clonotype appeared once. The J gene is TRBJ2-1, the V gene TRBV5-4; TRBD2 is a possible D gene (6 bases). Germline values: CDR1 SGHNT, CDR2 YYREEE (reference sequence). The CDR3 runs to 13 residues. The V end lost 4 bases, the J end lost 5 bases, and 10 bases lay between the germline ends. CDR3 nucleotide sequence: TGTGCCAGCAGCCAAGGCGGGAACAATGAGCAGTTCTTC. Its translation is CASSQGGNNEQFF.